This TCR beta chain was identified during a study of graft-versus-host responses after intestinal transplantation. Irradiated stimulators labeled with violet dye, some 200,000 in number, were plated with some 200,000 CFSE-labeled responders. The responders that had proliferated, CFSE-low CD3+CD4+ and CD3+CD8+ cells, were sorted after the reaction. This clone is judged large. Repertoires were generated with immunoSEQ multiplex PCR, while TCRdb's copy carries only in-frame clones and drops some. The repertoire consists of about 10,000 clones, with roughly 31% occurring once and the leading ten covering roughly 5.7%. Germline V gene data show CDR1 as SGHNT and CDR2 as YENEEA. The J segment lost 10 bases and the V segment lost 0 bases, leaving 4 bases of the junction unmatched. This CDR3 comprises 13 residues.

Here the sequenced sample was alloreactive CD4+ T cells from a mixed lymphocyte reaction culture, taken before transplantation. Subset noted: CFSE-low proliferating T cells sorted from roughly 6-day pre-transplant mixed lymphocyte reaction (GvH or HvG direction). V gene TRBV11-3 combines with J gene TRBJ1-2; 8 bases map to TRBD1. This clonotype was obtained from a human patient who was an organ donor for intestinal transplantation. CDR3 protein: CASSLEQDRAYTF. The CDR3, as DNA: TGTGCCAGCAGCTTAGAACAGGACAGGGCCTACACCTTC.